This T cell receptor beta chain was captured by sequencing in a study of shared clonotypes between healthy human individuals. The study's findings and limits: As a rule, naive subsets had a larger estimated richness than memory subsets. Sharing across four donors was seen in roughly 5% of naive CD4 clonotypes.

On this clone itself: Antigen unknown.

Template for every sorted-subset replicate PCR totaled around 200 ng DNA, approximately 30,000 T cell genomes. The data were produced by immunoSEQ multiplex PCR, yet TCRdb's version contains in-frame clones alone and is incomplete. The profile covers around 180,000 clones, with roughly 93% appearing a single time and more than 0.065% taken by the ten largest. V dropped 5 bases and J dropped 4; count of bases not matched to a gene: 4. From germline, CDR1 is MGHRA and CDR2 YSYEKL. There are 15 residues in the CDR3. The material sequenced was naive CD4+ T cells sorted from blood. Regarding subset: CD45RA+ positively selected. This TCR derives from a woman in her thirties in good health. The chain has TRBV4-1 and TRBJ2-6, with TRBD1 matching over 8 bases. CDR3 sequence: CASSARGLGANVLTF. CDR3 DNA sequence: TGCGCCAGCAGCGCCAGGGGGCTGGGGGCCAACGTCCTGACTTTC.